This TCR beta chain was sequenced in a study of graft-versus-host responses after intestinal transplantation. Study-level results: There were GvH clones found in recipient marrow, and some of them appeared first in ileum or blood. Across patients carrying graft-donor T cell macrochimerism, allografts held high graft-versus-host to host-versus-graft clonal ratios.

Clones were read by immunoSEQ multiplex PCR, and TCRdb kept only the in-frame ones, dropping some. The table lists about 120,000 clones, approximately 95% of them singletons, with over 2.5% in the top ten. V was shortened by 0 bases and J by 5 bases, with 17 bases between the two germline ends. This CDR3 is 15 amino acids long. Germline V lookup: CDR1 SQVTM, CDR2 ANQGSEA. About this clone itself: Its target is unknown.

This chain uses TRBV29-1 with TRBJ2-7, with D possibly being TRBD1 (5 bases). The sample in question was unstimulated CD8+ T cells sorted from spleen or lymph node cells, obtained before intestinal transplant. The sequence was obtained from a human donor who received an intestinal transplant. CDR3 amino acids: CSVEESQGRSDEQYF. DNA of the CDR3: TGCAGCGTTGAAGAGAGCCAGGGCCGGTCCGACGAGCAGTACTTC.